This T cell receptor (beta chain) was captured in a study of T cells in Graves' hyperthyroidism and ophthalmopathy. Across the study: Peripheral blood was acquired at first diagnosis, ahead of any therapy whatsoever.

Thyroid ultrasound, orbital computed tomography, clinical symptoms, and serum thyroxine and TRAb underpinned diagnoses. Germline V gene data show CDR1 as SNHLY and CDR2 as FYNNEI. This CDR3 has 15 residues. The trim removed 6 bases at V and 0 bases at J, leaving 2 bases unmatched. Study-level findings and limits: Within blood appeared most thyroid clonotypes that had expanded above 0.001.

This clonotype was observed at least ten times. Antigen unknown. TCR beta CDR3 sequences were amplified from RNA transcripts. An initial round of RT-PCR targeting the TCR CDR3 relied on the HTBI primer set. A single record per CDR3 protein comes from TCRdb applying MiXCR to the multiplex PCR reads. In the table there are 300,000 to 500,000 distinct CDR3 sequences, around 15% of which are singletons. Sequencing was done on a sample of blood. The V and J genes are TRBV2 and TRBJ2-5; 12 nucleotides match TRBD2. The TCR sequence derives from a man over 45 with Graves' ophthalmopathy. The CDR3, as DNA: TGTGCCAGCAGCCGGACTAGCGGGAACCAAGAGACCCAGTACTTC. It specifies CASSRTSGNQETQYF.